This T cell receptor (beta chain) was sequenced during a study of blood T cells in healthy people across ages. Study-level points and caveats: The study found more naive CD4+ cells and higher diversity in long-lived than aged donors. Per million T cells, TCR beta diversity dropped roughly linearly as age increased.

The draw of peripheral blood yielded ten milliliters from each donor. Isolation yielded PBMCs, at least 7 million per sample, in every case. Looked up from germline, CDR1 is SGHVS and CDR2 is FNYEAQ. V was clipped by 2 bases and J by 3 bases, with 8 bases between them. This CDR3 is built from 14 residues. A second PCR of 7 to 11 cycles used a sample-barcoded 5' primer and a J-beta primer mix. TCRdb reanalysed the 5' RACE reads using MiXCR and keeps one entry per CDR3 protein. The table has about 730,000 distinct CDR3 sequences, approximately 43% seen once. In the case of this clonotype: Its antigen is currently unknown.

The sample consisted of blood. The TCR originated in a woman aged 60-75 years in good health. The chain is built from TRBV7-6 and TRBJ2-1; the D is unclear. In DNA form, the CDR3 reads TGTGCCAGCAGCTTAAAACTGGGCTACAATGAGCAGTTCTTC. Translated, it gives CASSLKLGYNEQFF.